This TCR beta chain derives from a study of OX40 agonist ivuxolimab in advanced cancers. In the study overall: Ivuxolimab is a fully human IgG2 antibody that activates OX40 (CD134).

The protocol was immunoSEQ multiplex PCR, while the TCRdb copy is restricted to in-frame clones and leaves out a portion. The table has about 25,000 clones, roughly 85% seen once; the top ten hold over 12%. Study-level findings and limits: There were also nonresponders showing low normalized T-cell clonal expansion.

Germline-derived CDR1 and CDR2 are SGHKS and YYEKEE (reference sequence). V shed 4 bases and J 2 bases; nucleotides not matched to a gene: 13. The CDR3 is 17 residues long. Of note for this clone: Its antigen is currently unknown.

This clonotype was sampled from an adult with an advanced solid tumor such as melanoma, head and neck, liver or kidney cancer. This chain uses TRBV5-5 with TRBJ1-1, with 8 positions matching TRBD1. The sequencing used CD4+ or CD8+ T cells sorted from blood, collected in a trial of the OX40 agonist ivuxolimab. The CDR3 DNA sequence: TGTGCCAGCAGCCCGGGGGCAGGGGGCTCGGTAAACACTGAAGCTTTCTTT. It codes for CASSPGAGGSVNTEAFF.